This entry features one T cell receptor (beta chain) sequence. Sequencing used immunoSEQ multiplex PCR; TCRdb keeps in-frame clones, though not all of them. Among roughly 130,000 clones, roughly 90% were seen once, and the ten largest hold about 9%. The data belong to a study of control samples from healthy donors and cancer patients. Trimming removed 1 base at V and 2 bases at J, with 5 bases between. The germline gives CDR1 GTSNPN, CDR2 SVGIG (reference sequence). The CDR3 runs to 13 residues. This receptor was taken from a man younger than 35 in good health. This sequence joins TRBV30 and TRBJ2-2, with no clear D. Material: blood. CDR3 in amino acids: CAWSGTNTGELFF. The DNA for the CDR3 is TGTGCCTGGAGTGGGACCAACACCGGGGAGCTGTTTTTT.